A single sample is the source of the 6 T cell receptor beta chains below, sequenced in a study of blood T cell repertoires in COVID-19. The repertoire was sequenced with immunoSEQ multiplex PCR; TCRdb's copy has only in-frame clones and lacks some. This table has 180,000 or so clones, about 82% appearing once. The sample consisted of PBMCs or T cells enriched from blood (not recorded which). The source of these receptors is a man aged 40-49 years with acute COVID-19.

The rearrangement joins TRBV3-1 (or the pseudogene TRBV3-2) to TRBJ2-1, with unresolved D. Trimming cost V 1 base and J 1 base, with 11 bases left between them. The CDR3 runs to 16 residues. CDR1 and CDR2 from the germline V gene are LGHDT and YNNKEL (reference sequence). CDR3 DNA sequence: TGTGCCAGCAGCCAAGGTTCTCCGGGTTCCTACAATGAGCAGTTCTTC. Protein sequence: CASSQGSPGSYNEQFF.

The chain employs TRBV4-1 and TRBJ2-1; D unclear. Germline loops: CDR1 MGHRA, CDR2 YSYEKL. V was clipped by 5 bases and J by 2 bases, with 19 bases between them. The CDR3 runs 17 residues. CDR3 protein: CASSVRVWRATYNEQFF. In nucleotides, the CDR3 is TGCGCCAGCAGCGTCCGGGTCTGGCGAGCAACCTACAATGAGCAGTTCTTC.

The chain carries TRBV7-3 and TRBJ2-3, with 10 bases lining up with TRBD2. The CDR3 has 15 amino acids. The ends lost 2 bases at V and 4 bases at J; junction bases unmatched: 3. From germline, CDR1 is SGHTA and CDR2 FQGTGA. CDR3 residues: CASSLSSGSPDTQYF. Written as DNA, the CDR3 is TGTGCCAGCAGCTTATCTAGCGGGAGCCCAGATACGCAGTATTTT.

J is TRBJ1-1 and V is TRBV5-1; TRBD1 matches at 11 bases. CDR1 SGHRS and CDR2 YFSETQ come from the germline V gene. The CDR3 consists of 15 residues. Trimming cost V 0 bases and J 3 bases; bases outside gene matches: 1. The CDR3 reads CASSLEGQGDTEAFF. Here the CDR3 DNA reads TGCGCCAGCAGCTTGGAGGGACAGGGGGACACTGAAGCTTTCTTT.

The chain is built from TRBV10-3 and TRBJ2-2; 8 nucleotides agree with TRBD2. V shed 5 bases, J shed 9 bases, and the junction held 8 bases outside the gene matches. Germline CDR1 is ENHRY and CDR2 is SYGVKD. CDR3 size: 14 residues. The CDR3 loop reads CAISPGGPSRELFF. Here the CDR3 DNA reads TGTGCCATCAGTCCGGGAGGGCCATCAAGGGAGCTGTTTTTT.

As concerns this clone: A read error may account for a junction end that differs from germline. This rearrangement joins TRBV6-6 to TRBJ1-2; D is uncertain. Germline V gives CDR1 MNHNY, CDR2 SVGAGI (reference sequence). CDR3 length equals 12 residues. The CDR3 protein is CASSYSTRHLPF. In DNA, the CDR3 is TGTGCCAGCAGTTACTCAACAAGACATCTGCCATTC.